The rows below give T cell receptor beta chains drawn from one sample of a study of blood T cells in healthy people across ages. TCRdb recomputed calls from the 5' RACE reads with MiXCR, one row per CDR3 protein. The repertoire includes 1.5 million or so distinct CDR3 sequences, approximately 39% of them detected once, and just over 4% sits in the top ten. Sequenced: blood. The source is a woman between 18 and 29 years old in good health. CDR3s include the opening cysteine and the closing phenylalanine or tryptophan. D genes are given only for firm matches. Clone size is not always given. Where it is, it says once, few, many or a class for expanded clones.

>TRBV12-3/TRBV12-4|TRBJ2-7|15|few|TRBD2
TGTGCCAGCAGCACCTTAGCGGGAGGGCCTAATGAGCAGTACTTC
CASSTLAGGPNEQYF
>TRBV7-9|TRBJ2-3|15|-|-
TGTGCCAGCAGCTTATTAGTAGGGAGCACAGATACGCAGTATTTT
CASSLLVGSTDTQYF
>TRBV4-2|TRBJ2-7|16|-|-
TGTGCCAGCAGCCAAGAGACAGCTCACTCCTCTCAAACCCAGTACTTC
CASSQETAHSSQTQYF
>TRBV7-2|TRBJ1-2|16|-|-
TGTGCCAACAGCTTAGATCCAGGGATGGGGCCCTATGGCTACACCTTC
CANSLDPGMGPYGYTF
>TRBV4-1|TRBJ2-6|19|few|-
TGCGCCAGCAGCCAACGCCCTCCGGGACCTTTCTCTGGGGCCAACGTCCTGACTTTC
CASSQRPPGPFSGANVLTF
>TRBV12-5|TRBJ1-2|18|-|-
TGTGCTAGTGGTTTGAAGGGGGACGAGGGTAGCACCTTCTATGGCTACACCTTC
CASGLKGDEGSTFYGYTF
>TRBV18|TRBJ1-1|13|many|-
TGTGCCAGCTCACCCGCGCTTAACACTGAAGCTTTCTTT
CASSPALNTEAFF
>TRBV4-2|TRBJ2-1|17|-|TRBD2
TGTGCCAGCAGCCAAGAGCGCGGGACTAGCGGGTACAATGAGCAGTTCTTC
CASSQERGTSGYNEQFF
>TRBV27|TRBJ2-3|16|-|TRBD1
TGTGCCAGCAGTTTTCGAGGGGGCGGGTACGGAGATACGCAGTATTTT
CASSFRGGGYGDTQYF
>TRBV6-1|TRBJ2-3|13|few|-
TGTGCCAGCAGTGAAAACGGACTAGATACGCAGTATTTT
CASSENGLDTQYF
>TRBV3-1|TRBJ2-5|15|-|-
TGTACCAGCAGCCAAGAGGACCTAGCCGGAGAGACCCAGTACTTC
CTSSQEDLAGETQYF
>TRBV20-1|TRBJ1-2|13|few|-
TGCAGTGCTAGGAAGATGCTAGACTATGGCTACACCTTC
CSARKMLDYGYTF
>TRBV6-1|TRBJ2-3|18|few|TRBD2
TGTGCCAGCAGTAAAGGACTAGCGGGGGGGCAGGTTCCAGATACGCAGTATTTT
CASSKGLAGGQVPDTQYF
>TRBV5-6|TRBJ2-1|16|once|TRBD1
TGTGCCAGCAGCATGAACGTCAGGGGGCTCTACAATGAGCAGTTCTTC
CASSMNVRGLYNEQFF
>TRBV11-2|TRBJ2-1|15|few|-
TGTGCCAGCAGCTTAGAGGGGTTCTCCTACAATGAGCAGTTCTTC
CASSLEGFSYNEQFF
>TRBV29-1|TRBJ2-6|18|-|TRBD1
TGCAGCGTTACCTTTTGGGACAGGGAAAATTCTGGGGCCAACGTCCAGACTTTC
CSVTFWDRENSGANVQTF
>TRBV7-2|TRBJ1-1|14|-|-
TGTGCCAGCAGCTTAGACGGGGTCCGGGGTGAAGCTTTCTTT
CASSLDGVRGEAFF
>TRBV20-1|TRBJ2-2|14|-|TRBD1
TGCAGTGCCAGGGGACAGTTAAACACCGGGGAGCTGTTTTTT
CSARGQLNTGELFF
>TRBV7-2|TRBJ2-3|15|-|-
TGTGCCAGCAGCGCCCTGGTTATAATAAAAGATATGCAGTATTTT
CASSALVIIKDMQYF
>TRBV29-1|TRBJ2-1|15|many|TRBD2
TGCAGCGTCCAGATAGGCGGGAGGACGTACAATGAGCAGTTCTTC
CSVQIGGRTYNEQFF
>TRBV7-9|TRBJ2-5|17|-|-
TGTGCCAGCAGCCCCCCCCCAAGACAGACCCTTCGGGAGACCCAGTACTTC
CASSPPPRQTLRETQYF
>TRBV7-9|TRBJ2-1|16|many|TRBD2
TGTGCCAGCGGGATAAGGACTAGCGGGAAGTACAATGAGCAGTTCTTC
CASGIRTSGKYNEQFF
>TRBV6-5|TRBJ2-1|16|-|TRBD2
TGTGCCAGCAGTACCACTAGCGGGAGTGGCTACAATGAGCAGTTCTTC
CASSTTSGSGYNEQFF
>TRBV10-3|TRBJ2-6|13|few|-
TGTGCCATCAGCCGGGACAACCGAAACGTCCTGACTTTC
CAISRDNRNVLTF
>TRBV7-9|TRBJ1-2|12|-|-
TGTGCCAGCAGCTTAGTGTACTATGGCTACACCTTC
CASSLVYYGYTF
>TRBV7-9|TRBJ2-7|17|-|-
TGTGCCAGCAGCGCCTGGAGCCCCGGGACGGTCTCCTACGAGCAGTACTTC
CASSAWSPGTVSYEQYF
>TRBV6-5|TRBJ2-1|14|-|-
TGTGCCAGCAGTTACCGGGACCAGAGGTATGAGCAGTTCTTC
CASSYRDQRYEQFF
>TRBV12-3/TRBV12-4|TRBJ2-4|14|many|-
TGTGCCAGCAGCCCAGTGCTAGCCAAAAACATTCAGTACTTC
CASSPVLAKNIQYF
>TRBV15|TRBJ1-5|12|few|-
TGTGCCACCCGGGACAGCAATCAGCCCCAGCATTTT
CATRDSNQPQHF
>TRBV6-2/TRBV6-3|TRBJ2-3|14|few|-
TGTGCCAGCAGTCCCCGTCTGGGCACAGATACGCAGTATTTT
CASSPRLGTDTQYF
>TRBV9|TRBJ2-3|15|few|TRBD2
TGTGCCTCCGCCCCGGGGGGGAGTTCCACAGATACGCAGTATTTT
CASAPGGSSTDTQYF
>TRBV28|TRBJ2-5|15|-|TRBD2
TGTGCCAGCAGTTTCTGGCGGGAGGGCATTGATGAGCAGTACTTC
CASSFWREGIDEQYF
>TRBV4-1|TRBJ1-2|17|-|TRBD1
TGCGCCAGCAGCCAAGGGCCAGGGGGCCACCTTAACTATGGCTACACCTTC
CASSQGPGGHLNYGYTF
>TRBV6-1|TRBJ1-1|14|-|-
TGTGCCAGCAGTGAAGCCGCAGGGAACACTAAAGCTTTCTTT
CASSEAAGNTKAFF
>TRBV6-1|TRBJ1-4|14|-|TRBD1
TGTGCCAGCGCCCTCGGGACAGCTAATGAAAAACTGTTTTTT
CASALGTANEKLFF
>TRBV12-3/TRBV12-4|TRBJ2-5|15|once|TRBD2
TGTGCCAGCAGTCCGGAACGGGGGGGACGAGAGACCCAGTACTTC
CASSPERGGRETQYF
>TRBV5-1|TRBJ1-2|15|-|TRBD1
TGCGCCAGCAGCTGTGATGGGACAGGGTATTCTGGCTACACCTTC
CASSCDGTGYSGYTF
>TRBV12-3/TRBV12-4|TRBJ1-1|13|-|-
TGTGCCAGCAGTGTTGGGCCGACTCTAGAAGCTTTCTTT
CASSVGPTLEAFF
>TRBV6-2/TRBV6-3|TRBJ2-7|13|-|-
TGTGCCAGCAGTGACTCGACAAGGGGATGGCAGTACTTC
CASSDSTRGWQYF
>TRBV28|TRBJ2-3|15|-|TRBD2
TGTGCCTCCGAACCTGGGACTAGCGGATTAGATACGCAGTATTTT
CASEPGTSGLDTQYF
>TRBV5-1|TRBJ1-2|15|-|TRBD1
TGCGCCAGCAGCAACCGGGACAGGGGCGAATATGGCTACACCTTC
CASSNRDRGEYGYTF
>TRBV7-2|TRBJ1-6|16|few|-
TGTGCCAGCAGCTTAAGGAGCCGACCCTATAATTCACCCCTCCACTTT
CASSLRSRPYNSPLHF
>TRBV12-3/TRBV12-4|TRBJ2-7|15|-|TRBD1
TGTGCCAGCAGTAAAACAGGGGAATTCTCCTACGAGCAGTACTTC
CASSKTGEFSYEQYF
>TRBV29-1|TRBJ1-1|13|-|-
TGCAGCGTTGTAAGGGGTGGAGGCACTGAAGCTTTCTTT
CSVVRGGGTEAFF
>TRBV30|TRBJ2-3|15|-|TRBD1
TGTGCCTGGAGTGTAGACGGACAGGGCACAGATACGCAGTATTTT
CAWSVDGQGTDTQYF
>TRBV9|TRBJ2-7|14|-|TRBD2
TGTGCCAGCAGCGACGGACTAGCGGACTACGAGCAGTACTTC
CASSDGLADYEQYF
>TRBV10-3|TRBJ1-6|13|few|TRBD1
TGTGCCATACAAGACAGGGATAATTCACCCCTCCACTTT
CAIQDRDNSPLHF
>TRBV27|TRBJ1-2|14|-|-
TGTGCCAGCAGTTCCCCGGGACCCTCCTATGGCTACACCTTC
CASSSPGPSYGYTF
>TRBV5-5|TRBJ1-4|16|-|-
TGTGCCAGCAGCCGCTACGGACAACCTTATAATGAAAAACTGTTTTTT
CASSRYGQPYNEKLFF
>TRBV20-1|TRBJ1-4|15|-|-
TGCAGTGCTACGTTTTCGACTTTAACTAATGAAAAACTGTTTTTT
CSATFSTLTNEKLFF
>TRBV9|TRBJ2-2|14|-|-
TGTGCCAGCAATTCAAAGTCGAACACCGGGGAGCTGTTTTTT
CASNSKSNTGELFF
>TRBV6-6|TRBJ2-3|10|few|-
TGTGCCAGCAGCCCAAGGGGGCAGTATTTT
CASSPRGQYF
>TRBV7-2|TRBJ2-7|14|few|-
TGTGCCAGCAGCTTAGAGGGGGGATTCTACGAGCAGTACTTC
CASSLEGGFYEQYF